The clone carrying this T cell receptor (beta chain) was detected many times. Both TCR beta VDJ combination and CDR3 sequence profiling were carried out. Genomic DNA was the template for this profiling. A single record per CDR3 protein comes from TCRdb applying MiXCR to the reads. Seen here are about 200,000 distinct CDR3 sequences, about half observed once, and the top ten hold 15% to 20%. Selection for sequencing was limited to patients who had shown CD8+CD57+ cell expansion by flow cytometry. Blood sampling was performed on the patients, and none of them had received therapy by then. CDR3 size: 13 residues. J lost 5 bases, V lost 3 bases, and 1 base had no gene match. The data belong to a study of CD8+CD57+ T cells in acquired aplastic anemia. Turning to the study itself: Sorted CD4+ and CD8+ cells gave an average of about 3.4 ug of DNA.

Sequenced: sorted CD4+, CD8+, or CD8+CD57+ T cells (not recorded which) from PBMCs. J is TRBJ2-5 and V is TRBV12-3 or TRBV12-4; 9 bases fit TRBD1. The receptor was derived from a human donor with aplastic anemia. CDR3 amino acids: CASSFDRGETQYF. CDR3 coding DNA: TGTGCCAGCAGTTTCGACAGGGGGGAGACCCAGTACTTC.